The 32 T cell receptor beta chains below were found in one sample sequenced in a study of T-cell reconstitution after alpha-beta-depleted transplantation in children listed by TCRdb under 2016. Library prep was done by PCR. This sample was sequenced with an Illumina HiSeq 2500. TCR libraries were prepared with molecular barcoding, using unique molecular identifiers to normalize TCRbeta repertoire quantification. The public sequencing data were trimmed at Q25 with fastp and processed into clonotypes with MiXCR by TCRdb, which kept only in-frame beta chains. Entries that share a CDR3 protein sequence are merged under the most common genes and DNA. The sample table holds more than 400,000 distinct CDR3 sequences, of which 9.5% to 12% were seen once. The ten largest clones capture 14% of the sample. This sample's treatment or condition label indicates: allogeneic hematopoietic cell transplantation with graft depleted of TCRalphabeta T cells and CD19 B cells.

The input for sequencing was PBMCs, mostly from graft donor cells, taken 180 days after TCRalphabeta/CD19-depleted stem cell transplant. The receptors derive from a female patient between 2 and 15 years old who had a stem cell transplant for aplastic anemia, so the T cells may come from the graft donor.

Only a few counts were recorded for this clonotype. This chain uses TRBV11-2 with TRBJ2-7; D might be TRBD1 or TRBD2, each matching 5 bases. The ends were cut back, 2 bases at V and 11 bases at J, with 13 bases in the middle. CDR1 is SGHAT, CDR2 FQNNGV, per germline. The CDR3 covers 12 residues. The CDR3 DNA reads as TGTGCCAGCAGCTTATCGGGACCGACAAAGTACTTC. It yields the protein CASSLSGPTKYF. The entire variable domain, with the rest obtained from reference TRBV11-2 and TRBJ2-7, is as follows: EAGVAQSPRYKIIEKRQSVAFWCNPISGHATLYWYQQILGQGPKLLIQFQNNGVVDDSQLPKDRFSAERLKGVDSTLKIQPAKLEDSAVYLCASSLSGPTKYFGPGTRLTVT.

This clonotype was detected many times. This chain connects TRBV18 to TRBJ2-1; D is ambiguous. In germline, CDR1 is KGHSH, CDR2 LQKENI. Trimming removed 3 bases from V and 0 bases from J, with 3 bases in between. The CDR3 is 13 amino acids. This CDR3 reads CASSPYSYNEQFF. The DNA for the CDR3 is TGTGCCAGCTCACCCTACTCCTACAATGAGCAGTTCTTC.

This clonotype was seen more than once but under ten times. This chain joins TRBV7-9 and TRBJ2-7; 12 positions match TRBD1. Germline lookup yields CDR1 SEHNR and CDR2 FQNEAQ (reference sequence). CDR3 size: 15 residues. J lost 3 bases, V lost 2 bases, and 2 bases had no gene match. CDR3 in amino acids: CASSLWDRGHYEQYF. The DNA for the CDR3 is TGTGCCAGCAGCTTATGGGACAGGGGGCACTACGAGCAGTACTTC.

Ten or more counts support this clonotype. The chain combines TRBV29-1 with TRBJ2-5; a possible D gene is TRBD2 (6 bases). CDR1 is SQVTM, CDR2 ANQGSEA, per germline. This CDR3 has 13 amino acids. The V gene lost 2 bases and the J gene lost 6 bases, with 13 bases spanning the gap. CDR3 bases: TGCAGCGTTGAACGGCAGGGCGGGAAGACCCAGTACTTC. This encodes CSVERQGGKTQYF.

This rearrangement joins TRBV4-3 to TRBJ1-2; D call uncertain. Trimming left V 0 bases short and J 4 bases short, with 15 bases between. Per germline, CDR1 LGHNA and CDR2 YSLEER. The CDR3 has 16 residues. The CDR3 is CASSQDLDLAVYGYTF. The CDR3 DNA is TGCGCCAGCAGCCAAGATCTTGACTTGGCAGTCTATGGCTACACCTTC.

This clonotype was recorded a few times. The chain couples TRBV3-1 to TRBJ2-7; 8 nucleotides agree with TRBD2. Germline V gene lookup returns CDR1 LGHDT and CDR2 YNNKEL (reference sequence). There are 14 residues in the CDR3. Trimming at V came to 3 bases and at J to 2 bases, leaving 3 bases not matched to a gene. The CDR3 DNA reads TGTGCCAGCAGCCAGCGGGGGGCCCCCTACGAGCAGTACTTC. Protein product: CASSQRGAPYEQYF.

This clonotype was recorded a few times. The V and J genes are TRBV7-2 and TRBJ2-3; 9 positions agree with TRBD2. The germline V gene has CDR1 SGHTA and CDR2 FQGNSA. CDR3 length: 15 residues. With 5 bases clipped from V and 0 bases from J, the junction kept 3 bases outside the gene matches. CDR3 amino acids: CASSPSGISTDTQYF. CDR3 sequence (DNA): TGTGCCAGCAGCCCTAGCGGGATCAGCACAGATACGCAGTATTTT.

This clonotype was observed a handful of times. As DNA, the CDR3 is TGTGCCAGCAGCCGCAGGGGGCGTGAGTACGAGCAGTACTTC. It codes for CASSRRGREYEQYF. The rearrangement uses TRBV6-5 and TRBJ2-7; 8 bases match TRBD1. The germline V gene encodes CDR1 MNHEY and CDR2 SVGAGI. V lost 6 bases to trimming and J lost 4 bases; unmatched junction nucleotides: 8. The CDR3 extends over 14 amino acids.

The chain couples TRBV4-1 to TRBJ2-2; 8 bases align to TRBD2. This CDR3 has 14 amino acids. V trimming: 3 bases; J trimming: 4 bases; junction bases outside the gene matches: 1. Germline V gene sequence: CDR1 MGHRA, CDR2 YSYEKL. CDR3 coding DNA: TGCGCCAGCAGCCAGCGGGAGGTCACCGGGGAGCTGTTTTTT. Translation gives CASSQREVTGELFF.

The gene calls are TRBV12-3 or TRBV12-4 and TRBJ2-3; weak D call: TRBD2 (6 bases). With 7 bases removed from V and 5 bases from J, the gap between germline ends came to 16 bases. This CDR3 spans 14 amino acids. The CDR3 sequence: CASIRRGGGDTQYF. The CDR3 DNA is TGTGCCAGCATCCGGCGGGGTGGCGGAGATACGCAGTATTTT.

This clonotype was detected a few times. The J gene is TRBJ2-3, the V gene TRBV5-1, with TRBD2 matching 12 bases. Trimming cost V 4 bases and J 4 bases; bases outside gene matches: 7. Germline V CDR1 and CDR2: SGHRS, YFSETQ. CDR3 length: 16 residues. The CDR3 is CASSTGLAGNADTQYF. The DNA of the CDR3 is TGCGCCAGCAGCACCGGACTAGCGGGAAACGCAGATACGCAGTATTTT. Looking up the rest from reference TRBV5-1 and TRBJ2-3 gives the full variable domain: KAGVTQTPRYLIKTRGQQVTLSCSPISGHRSVSWYQQTPGQGLQFLFEYFSETQRNKGNFPGRFSGRQFSNSRSEMNVSTLELGDSALYLCASSTGLAGNADTQYFGPGTRLTVL.

This rearrangement joins TRBV19 to TRBJ2-1; D unclear. The length of the CDR3 is 14 residues. Germline CDR1 and CDR2: LNHDA and SQIVND (reference sequence). Trimming pared 3 bases from V and 5 bases from J, leaving 11 bases between. The CDR3 bases are TGTGCCAGTAGTATCCGCCGGGCCCACAATGAGCAGTTCTTC. It specifies CASSIRRAHNEQFF.

The genes are TRBV15 and TRBJ1-6, with a weak D call TRBD1 (5 bases). Trimming left V 3 bases short and J 5 bases short, with 14 bases between. In germline, CDR1 is LNHNV, CDR2 YYDKDF (reference sequence). The length of the CDR3 is 16 residues. As DNA, the CDR3 is TGTGCCACCAGCAGTGCAGGGTTTTGGGATAATTCACCCCTCCACTTT. It specifies CATSSAGFWDNSPLHF.

The chain carries TRBV25-1 and TRBJ1-1; 8 nucleotides agree with TRBD1. The trim removed 4 bases at V and 0 bases at J, leaving 7 bases unmatched. CDR3 size: 16 residues. The germline V gene encodes CDR1 MGHDK and CDR2 SYGVNS. CDR3: CASSADRGAVNTEAFF. The CDR3 nucleotides read TGTGCCAGCAGTGCAGACAGGGGAGCCGTGAACACTGAAGCTTTCTTT.

A few counts support this clonotype. The CDR3 spells CASSLVAGGLALDEQFF. Written as DNA, the CDR3 is TGCGCCAGCAGCTTGGTAGCGGGAGGGTTAGCTTTGGATGAGCAGTTCTTC. The chain recombines TRBV5-1 with TRBJ2-1, with 11 bases that match TRBD2. The ends lost 0 bases at V and 8 bases at J; junction bases unmatched: 10. In germline, CDR1 is SGHRS, CDR2 YFSETQ. This CDR3 is built from 17 residues.

This clonotype turned up a few times. The chain is built from TRBV5-1 and TRBJ2-1, with no clear D. Trimming shortened V by 0 bases and J by 7 bases, and 11 bases separated the two germline ends. Germline CDR1 and CDR2: SGHRS and YFSETQ. This CDR3 comprises 14 residues. The DNA for the CDR3 is TGCGCCAGCAGCTTGGCTAGTAGGTTTAATGAGCAGTTCTTC. Residues: CASSLASRFNEQFF.

This sequence joins TRBV20-1 and TRBJ1-4, with a tentative D call TRBD1 (6 bases). Trimming shortened V by 6 bases and J by 4 bases, and 12 bases separated the two germline ends. The germline gives CDR1 DFQATT, CDR2 SNEGSKA (reference sequence). The CDR3 length is 13 residues. As DNA, the CDR3 is TGCAGTGCCCAGGGGCAGGTTAATGAAAAACTGTTTTTT. It yields the protein CSAQGQVNEKLFF.

The chain links TRBV7-2 to TRBJ2-1; weak D call: TRBD1 (6 bases). The germline V gene has CDR1 SGHTA and CDR2 FQGNSA. Trimming left V 8 bases short and J 2 bases short, with 13 bases between. The CDR3 runs 14 residues. DNA of the CDR3: TGTGCCAGCTACCACAGGGCAACCTACAATGAGCAGTTCTTC. Amino acid sequence: CASYHRATYNEQFF.

This clonotype appeared a few times. This CDR3 reads CASGLISQRTGIAPHRNTTEAFF. CDR3 coding DNA: TGTGCTAGTGGTTTGATTTCTCAAAGGACAGGGATTGCCCCACACCGGAACACGACTGAAGCTTTCTTT. This rearrangement joins TRBV12-5 to TRBJ1-1; TRBD1 aligns across 8 bases. Trimming removed 2 bases from V and 5 bases from J; junction bases left unmatched: 31. In germline, CDR1 is LGHNT, CDR2 FRNRAP. This CDR3 contains 23 residues.

This clonotype has just a few counts. The chain uses TRBV7-9 and TRBJ2-1, with a possible D match to TRBD2 (6 bases). Germline CDR1 reads SEHNR; CDR2 reads FQNEAQ (reference sequence). V was clipped by 5 bases and J by 6 bases, with 14 bases between them. The CDR3 length is 14 residues. The DNA of the CDR3 is TGTGCCAGCAGCCCCGGGACTGCTGGCAATGAGCAGTTCTTC. This codes for CASSPGTAGNEQFF.

This clonotype was seen only a few times. The gene calls are TRBV6-5 and TRBJ1-3, with D possibly being TRBD1 (5 bases). CDR1 MNHEY and CDR2 SVGAGI come from the germline V gene. The CDR3 totals 14 residues. The V end lost 6 bases, the J end lost 0 bases, and 9 bases lay between the germline ends. The CDR3 region has the DNA TGTGCCAGCAGATACAGGAGCTCTGGAAACACCATATATTTT. Translating it yields CASRYRSSGNTIYF.

This clonotype turned up a few times. This sequence joins TRBV28 and TRBJ2-7, with D possibly TRBD2 on 5 matching bases. Germline V gene lookup returns CDR1 MDHEN and CDR2 SYDVKM. The ends were cut back, 2 bases at V and 2 bases at J, with 16 bases in the middle. The CDR3 consists of 16 residues. As DNA, the CDR3 is TGTGCCAGCAGTTTAAGGACTTGCGCCCTCCCCTACGAGCAGTACTTC. Translated: CASSLRTCALPYEQYF.

This clonotype was detected ten times or more. The CDR3 protein is CSARVEECALTDTQYF. For the CDR3, the DNA is TGCAGTGCTAGAGTCGAGGAGTGCGCCCTCACAGATACGCAGTATTTT. The chain couples TRBV20-1 to TRBJ2-3, with D hard to call. Germline CDR1 is DFQATT and CDR2 is SNEGSKA (reference sequence). The CDR3 spans 16 residues. Trimming stripped 1 base from V and 2 bases from J, with 16 bases between.

In its sample, this clonotype was seen many times. The gene calls are TRBV29-1 and TRBJ2-7; 8 positions match TRBD2. The CDR3 has 13 residues. V shed 6 bases, J shed 6 bases, and the junction held 10 bases outside the gene matches. Germline CDR1 SQVTM, CDR2 ANQGSEA. The CDR3 sequence is CSVETSARLEQYF. The DNA for the CDR3 is TGCAGCGTGGAGACTAGCGCACGCCTCGAGCAGTACTTC.

This sequence joins TRBV7-2 and TRBJ2-3, with D maybe TRBD2 (6 bases). Trimming took off 5 bases at V and 2 bases at J, with 17 bases between the two ends. The germline CDR1 and CDR2 sequences are SGHTA and FQGNSA. The CDR3 totals 16 residues. CDR3 sequence reads: CASSGGTFQHTDTQYF. CDR3 DNA: TGTGCCAGCAGCGGAGGGACTTTCCAACACACAGATACGCAGTATTTT. The full variable domain, its missing parts supplied by reference TRBV7-2 and TRBJ2-3, is GAGVSQSPSNKVTEKGKDVELRCDPISGHTALYWYRQSLGQGLEFLIYFQGNSAPDKSGLPSDRFSAERTGGSVSTLTIQRTQQEDSAVYLCASSGGTFQHTDTQYFGPGTRLTVL.

The chain recombines TRBV5-1 with TRBJ2-5, with TRBD2 identical over 10 bases. The V gene end was trimmed by 4 bases and the J gene end by 2 bases; junction bases not matched to a gene: 5. The germline gives CDR1 SGHRS, CDR2 YFSETQ. The CDR3 spans 15 residues. The CDR3 DNA is TGCGCCAGCAGCCTTAGCGGGAGGCCACAAGAGACCCAGTACTTC. Protein sequence: CASSLSGRPQETQYF.

The rearrangement joins TRBV24-1 to TRBJ2-2; 14 positions match TRBD2. J lost 6 bases, V lost 4 bases, and 6 bases had no gene match. CDR3 length: 17 residues. Germline V gene data show CDR1 as KGHDR and CDR2 as SFDVKD. CDR3 sequence reads: CATSELTSGRAPGELFF. The CDR3 DNA reads TGTGCCACCAGTGAGCTGACTAGCGGGAGGGCCCCCGGGGAGCTGTTTTTT.

This clonotype showed up many times. The J gene is TRBJ2-2, the V gene TRBV29-1; no definite D call. Germline CDR1 SQVTM, CDR2 ANQGSEA. The CDR3 is 16 residues long. Trimming cost V 0 bases and J 4 bases, with 15 bases left between them. CDR3 protein: CSVEEIMREFTGELFF. CDR3 nucleotides: TGCAGCGTTGAAGAGATAATGAGAGAGTTCACCGGGGAGCTGTTTTTT.

J is TRBJ2-5 and V is TRBV6-4; 8 bases align to TRBD1. Per germline, CDR1 MRHNA and CDR2 SNTAGT. The length of the CDR3 is 15 residues. J gave up 4 bases and V 6 bases, and 10 bases lay outside the gene matches. CDR3 nucleotides: TGTGCCAGCAGCGCCAGGGGGCTAGTGGGAGAGACCCAGTACTTC. Residues: CASSARGLVGETQYF.

This clonotype came up a few times. The CDR3 bases are TGTGCCAGCAGCCCCCGGTTCCCACAGGGAGGGATCTACGAGCAGTACTTC. Protein sequence: CASSPRFPQGGIYEQYF. The chain is built from TRBV7-2 and TRBJ2-7, with D perhaps TRBD2 (7 bases). The V gene's germline CDR1 is SGHTA and CDR2 FQGNSA. The CDR3 is 17 amino acids. The germline V and J ends were trimmed by 5 bases and 3 bases, with 23 bases remaining between them.

Ten or more counts support this clonotype. The V gene is TRBV7-8, the J gene TRBJ1-1; a weak D match, TRBD1 (5 bases). CDR3 length: 14 residues. The germline V gene encodes CDR1 SGHVS and CDR2 FQNEAQ. V was shortened by 1 base and J by 6 bases, with 12 bases between the two germline ends. The DNA of the CDR3 is TGTGCCAGCAGCTTAGGCGGTTTGGGGCCTGAAGCTTTCTTT. Translating it yields CASSLGGLGPEAFF.

The table lists this clonotype with a few counts. At one of its ends the junction is not consistent with the germline gene, which may arise from a read error. V usage is TRBV20-1 and J usage is TRBJ1-4; a possible D gene is TRBD1 (5 bases). The CDR3 extends over 9 amino acids. The germline V gene encodes CDR1 DFQATT and CDR2 SNEGSKA (reference sequence). The CDR3 DNA follows: TGCAGTGCTAGTGTGGGGGGAACTTTT. Translation gives CSASVGGTF.